Presented here are 5 T cell receptor beta chains from one specimen sequenced in a study of PD-1 blockade in classical Hodgkin lymphoma. Time point in this sample: cycle 4 day 1 (C4D1), after five to seven weeks of nivolumab. Every single patient, without exception, relapsed after autologous stem cell transplantation, and brentuximab vedotin exposure varied. Generated by immunoSEQ multiplex PCR, the TCRdb table keeps only in-frame clones and is missing some. The sample lists around 13,000 clones; roughly 80% were seen once. The sample consisted of peripheral blood mononuclear cells (PBMCs), taken before the fourth cycle of nivolumab. Receptors were obtained from a human donor with classical Hodgkin lymphoma.

The chain recombines TRBV18 with TRBJ1-3; D is uncertain. There are 15 residues in the CDR3. Trimming stripped 3 bases from V and 0 bases from J, with 9 bases between. Germline CDR1 reads KGHSH; CDR2 reads LQKENI. CDR3 sequence reads: CASSPPRTSGNTIYF. CDR3 sequence (DNA): TGTGCCAGCTCACCGCCCAGGACCTCTGGAAACACCATATATTTT.

The chain uses TRBV10-3 and TRBJ1-2; 7 nucleotides match TRBD1. Germline V CDR1 and CDR2: ENHRY, SYGVKD. V shed 7 bases, J shed 1 base, and the junction held 6 bases outside the gene matches. The length of the CDR3 is 14 residues. The DNA for the CDR3 is TGTGCCATCACTCCGACAGGGCTTAACTATGGCTACACCTTC. This encodes CAITPTGLNYGYTF.

Judged by abundance, this clone is hyperexpanded. CDR3 loop: CASSYPTGFHEQYF. The CDR3 DNA is TGTGCCAGCAGCTATCCGACAGGGTTTCACGAGCAGTACTTC. The chain carries TRBV5-6 and TRBJ2-7; 7 nucleotides agree with TRBD1. There are 14 residues in the CDR3. The germline CDR1 and CDR2 sequences are SGHDT and YYEEEE. V shed 3 bases, J shed 5 bases, and the junction held 8 bases outside the gene matches.

The table lists this clone with a few counts. The chain joins TRBV28 to TRBJ1-3; D is unresolved. This CDR3 has 16 residues. V was clipped by 3 bases and J by 3 bases, with 15 bases between them. CDR1 MDHEN and CDR2 SYDVKM come from the germline V gene. The CDR3 sequence is CASSFFYLRDGNTIYF. The DNA of the CDR3 is TGTGCCAGCAGTTTCTTCTACCTGAGGGATGGAAACACCATATATTTT.

The chain uses TRBV7-9 and TRBJ1-4, with TRBD1 as a possible D gene (6 bases). V gave up 2 bases and J gave up 5 bases, with 12 bases separating them. CDR1 is SEHNR, CDR2 FQNEAQ, per germline (reference sequence). This CDR3 region has 15 residues. CDR3 coding DNA: TGTGCCAGCAGCTTAAGTGGGACACCGAATGAAAAACTGTTTTTT. As protein: CASSLSGTPNEKLFF.